This TCR beta chain was identified during a study of blood T cell repertoires in COVID-19. Study in general: From the United States, Italy and Spain came samples of acute and convalescent COVID-19.

Cohorts were based on clinical histories the participants reported. All recovered Cohort 3 donors got two negative PCRs, got clearance, or saw symptom resolution. As originally analysed: Reference gene primer amplification yielded estimated nucleated cell counts. Assay used: immunoSEQ multiplex PCR; TCRdb lists only in-frame clones, some missing. From that table come the V and J calls and clone size; the DNA was used to work out D and trimming. The sample has fewer than 300,000 clones, more than 80% seen once. V shed 1 base and J shed 0 bases, with 7 bases lying between them. CDR1 and CDR2 from the germline V gene are SGHRS and YFSETQ. There are 14 residues in the CDR3.

The J gene is TRBJ2-5, the V gene TRBV5-1, with a possible D match to TRBD1 (5 bases). Sequences were obtained from PBMCs or T cells enriched from blood (not recorded which). The TCR comes from a woman in her 30s who had recovered from COVID-19. The CDR3 coding sequence is TGCGCCAGCAGCTTGAAGGACAACCAAGAGACCCAGTACTTC. It translates to CASSLKDNQETQYF.